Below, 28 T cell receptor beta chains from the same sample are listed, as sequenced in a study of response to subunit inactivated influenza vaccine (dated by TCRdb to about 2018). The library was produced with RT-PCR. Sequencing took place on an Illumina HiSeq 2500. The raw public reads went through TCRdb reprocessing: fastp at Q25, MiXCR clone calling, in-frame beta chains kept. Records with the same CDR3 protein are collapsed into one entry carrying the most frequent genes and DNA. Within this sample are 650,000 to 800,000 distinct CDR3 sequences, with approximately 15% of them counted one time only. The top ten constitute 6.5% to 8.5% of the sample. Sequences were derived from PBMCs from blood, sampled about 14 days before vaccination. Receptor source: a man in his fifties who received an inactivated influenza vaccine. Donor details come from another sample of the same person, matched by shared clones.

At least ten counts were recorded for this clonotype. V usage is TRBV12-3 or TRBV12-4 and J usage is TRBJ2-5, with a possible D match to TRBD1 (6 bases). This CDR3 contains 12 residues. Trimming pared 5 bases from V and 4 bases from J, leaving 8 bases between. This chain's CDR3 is CASSTGTETQYF. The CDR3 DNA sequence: TGTGCCAGCAGTACAGGGACAGAGACCCAGTACTTC.

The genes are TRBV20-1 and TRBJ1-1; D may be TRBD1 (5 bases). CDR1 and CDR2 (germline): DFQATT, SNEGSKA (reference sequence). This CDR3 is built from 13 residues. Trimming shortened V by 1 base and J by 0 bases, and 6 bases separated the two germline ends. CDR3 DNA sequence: TGCAGTGCTAGAGGGGGCATGAACACTGAAGCTTTCTTT. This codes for CSARGGMNTEAFF.

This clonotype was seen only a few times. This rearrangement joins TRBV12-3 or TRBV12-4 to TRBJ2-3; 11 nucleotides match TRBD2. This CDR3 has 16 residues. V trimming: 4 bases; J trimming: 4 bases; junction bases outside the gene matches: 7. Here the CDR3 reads CASSSPSGGRADTQYF. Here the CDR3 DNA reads TGTGCCAGCAGTTCCCCTAGCGGGGGGCGGGCAGATACGCAGTATTTT.

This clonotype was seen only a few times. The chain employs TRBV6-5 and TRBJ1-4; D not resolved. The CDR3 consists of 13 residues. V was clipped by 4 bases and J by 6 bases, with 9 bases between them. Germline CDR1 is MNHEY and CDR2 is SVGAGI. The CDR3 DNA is TGTGCCAGCAGTTCCCGACTTGATGAAAAACTGTTTTTT. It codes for CASSSRLDEKLFF.

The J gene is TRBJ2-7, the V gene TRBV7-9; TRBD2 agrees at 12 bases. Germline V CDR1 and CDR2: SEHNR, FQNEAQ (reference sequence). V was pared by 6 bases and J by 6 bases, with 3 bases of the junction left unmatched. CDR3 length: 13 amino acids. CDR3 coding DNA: TGTGCCAGCAGACTAGCGGGAGGAGGCGAGCAGTACTTC. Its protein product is CASRLAGGGEQYF.

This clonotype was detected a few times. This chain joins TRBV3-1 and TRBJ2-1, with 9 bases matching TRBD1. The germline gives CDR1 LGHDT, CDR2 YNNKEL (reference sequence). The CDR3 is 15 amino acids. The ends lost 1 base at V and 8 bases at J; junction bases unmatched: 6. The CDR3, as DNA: TGTGCCAGCAGCCAAGGGACAGGGGCTGGGGATGAGCAGTTCTTC. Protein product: CASSQGTGAGDEQFF.

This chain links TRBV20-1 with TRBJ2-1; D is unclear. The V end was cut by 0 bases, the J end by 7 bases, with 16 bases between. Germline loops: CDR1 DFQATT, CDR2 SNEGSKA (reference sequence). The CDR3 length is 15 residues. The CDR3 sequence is CSARDLTGVINEQFF. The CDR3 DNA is TGCAGTGCTAGAGATCTAACGGGCGTAATTAATGAGCAGTTCTTC.

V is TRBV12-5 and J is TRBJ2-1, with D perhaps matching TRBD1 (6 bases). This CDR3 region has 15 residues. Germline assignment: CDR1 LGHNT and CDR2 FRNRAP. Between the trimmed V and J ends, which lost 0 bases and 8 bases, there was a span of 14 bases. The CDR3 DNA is TGTGCTAGTGGTTTGGTAAATCAGGGGATACATGAGCAGTTCTTC. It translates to CASGLVNQGIHEQFF.

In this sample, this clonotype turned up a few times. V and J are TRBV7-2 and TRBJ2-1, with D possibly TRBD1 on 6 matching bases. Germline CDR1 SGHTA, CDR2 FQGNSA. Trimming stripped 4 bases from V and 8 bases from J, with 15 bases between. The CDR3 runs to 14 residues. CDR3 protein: CASSSQYGGYEQFF. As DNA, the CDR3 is TGTGCCAGCAGCTCACAGTATGGGGGCTATGAGCAGTTCTTC.

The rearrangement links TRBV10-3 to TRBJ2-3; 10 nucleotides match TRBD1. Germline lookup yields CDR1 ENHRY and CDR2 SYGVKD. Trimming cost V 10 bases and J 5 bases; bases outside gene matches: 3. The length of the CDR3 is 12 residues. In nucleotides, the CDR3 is TGTGCCACGGGGACAGGGGAAGATACGCAGTATTTT. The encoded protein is CATGTGEDTQYF.

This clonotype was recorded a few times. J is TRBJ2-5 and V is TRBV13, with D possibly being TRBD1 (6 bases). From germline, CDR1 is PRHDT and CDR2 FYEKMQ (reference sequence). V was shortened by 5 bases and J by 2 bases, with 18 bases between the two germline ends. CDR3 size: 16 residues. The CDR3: CASSPGQIGLQETQYF. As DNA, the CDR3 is TGTGCCAGCAGCCCCGGACAGATAGGGTTGCAAGAGACCCAGTACTTC.

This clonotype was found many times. This chain's CDR3 is CAWSVLTEAFF. The CDR3 nucleotides are TGTGCCTGGAGTGTATTAACTGAAGCTTTCTTT. V gene TRBV30 combines with J gene TRBJ1-1; no reliable D call. The CDR3 runs 11 residues. Per germline, CDR1 GTSNPN and CDR2 SVGIG (reference sequence). The germline V and J ends were trimmed by 0 bases and 5 bases, with 4 bases remaining between them.

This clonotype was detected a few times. The CDR3 spells CASSLALLFEGHNQPQHF. The CDR3 nucleotides read TGTGCCAGCAGTTTAGCGCTGTTGTTTGAGGGGCATAATCAGCCCCAGCATTTT. V and J are TRBV12-3 or TRBV12-4 and TRBJ1-5; maybe TRBD1 (5 bases). This CDR3 comprises 18 residues. Between the trimmed V and J ends, which lost 0 bases and 4 bases, there was a span of 19 bases.

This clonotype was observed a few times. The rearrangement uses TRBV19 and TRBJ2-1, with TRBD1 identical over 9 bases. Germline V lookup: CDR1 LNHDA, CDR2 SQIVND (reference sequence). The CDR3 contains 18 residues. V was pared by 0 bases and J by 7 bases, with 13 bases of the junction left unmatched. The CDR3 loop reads CASSIDLFSGTGRNEQFF. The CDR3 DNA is TGTGCCAGTAGTATAGATCTATTTTCTGGGACAGGGCGTAATGAGCAGTTCTTC. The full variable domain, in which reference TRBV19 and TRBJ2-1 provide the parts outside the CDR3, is DGGITQSPKYLFRKEGQNVTLSCEQNLNHDAMYWYRQDPGQGLRLIYYSQIVNDFQKGDIAEGYSVSREKKESFPLTVTSAQKNPTAFYLCASSIDLFSGTGRNEQFFGPGTRLTVL.

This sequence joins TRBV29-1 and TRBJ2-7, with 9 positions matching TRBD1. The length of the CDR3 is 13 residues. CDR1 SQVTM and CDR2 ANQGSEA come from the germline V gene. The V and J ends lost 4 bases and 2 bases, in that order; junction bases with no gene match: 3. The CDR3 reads CSVAGQGTYEQYF. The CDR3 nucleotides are TGCAGCGTTGCGGGACAGGGTACCTACGAGCAGTACTTC.

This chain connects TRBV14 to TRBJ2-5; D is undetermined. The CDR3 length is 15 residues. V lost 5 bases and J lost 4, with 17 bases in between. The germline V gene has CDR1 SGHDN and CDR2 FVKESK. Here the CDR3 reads CASSELISGRETQYF. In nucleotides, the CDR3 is TGTGCCAGCAGCGAACTCATCTCGGGCAGAGAGACCCAGTACTTC.

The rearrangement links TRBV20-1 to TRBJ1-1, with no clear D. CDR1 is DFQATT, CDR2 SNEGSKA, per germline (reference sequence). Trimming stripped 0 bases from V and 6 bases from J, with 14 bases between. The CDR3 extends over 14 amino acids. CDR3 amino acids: CSARDLQLASEAFF. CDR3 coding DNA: TGCAGTGCTAGAGATCTACAGCTAGCTTCTGAAGCTTTCTTT.

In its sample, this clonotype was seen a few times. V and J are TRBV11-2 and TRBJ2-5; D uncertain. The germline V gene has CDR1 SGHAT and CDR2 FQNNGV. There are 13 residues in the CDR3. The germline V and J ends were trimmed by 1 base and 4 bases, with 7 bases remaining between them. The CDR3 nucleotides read TGTGCCAGCAGCTTAGGACCAGCAGAGACCCAGTACTTC. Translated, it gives CASSLGPAETQYF.

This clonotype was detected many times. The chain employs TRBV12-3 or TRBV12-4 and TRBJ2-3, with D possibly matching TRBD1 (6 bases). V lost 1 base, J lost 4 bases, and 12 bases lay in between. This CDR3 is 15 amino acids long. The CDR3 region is CASSLGLPGADTQYF. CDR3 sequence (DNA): TGTGCCAGCAGTTTAGGACTCCCAGGGGCAGATACGCAGTATTTT.

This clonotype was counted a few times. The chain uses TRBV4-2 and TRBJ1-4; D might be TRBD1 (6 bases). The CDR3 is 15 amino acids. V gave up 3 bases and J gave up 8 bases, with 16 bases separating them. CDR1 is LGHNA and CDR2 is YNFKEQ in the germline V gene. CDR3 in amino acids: CASSQTRGISEKLFF. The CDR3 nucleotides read TGTGCCAGCAGCCAGACCAGGGGAATTAGCGAAAAACTGTTTTTT.

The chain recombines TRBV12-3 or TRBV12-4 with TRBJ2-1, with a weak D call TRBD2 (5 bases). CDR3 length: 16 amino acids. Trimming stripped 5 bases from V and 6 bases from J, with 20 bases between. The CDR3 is CASSPAYGTSGNEQFF. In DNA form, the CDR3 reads TGTGCCAGCAGTCCCGCCTACGGAACAAGCGGCAATGAGCAGTTCTTC.

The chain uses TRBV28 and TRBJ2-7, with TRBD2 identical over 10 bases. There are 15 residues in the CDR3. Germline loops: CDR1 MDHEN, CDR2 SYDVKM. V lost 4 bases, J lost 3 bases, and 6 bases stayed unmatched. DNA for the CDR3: TGTGCCAGCAGTTCCCTCCTAGCGGGAGACTACGAGCAGTACTTC. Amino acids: CASSSLLAGDYEQYF. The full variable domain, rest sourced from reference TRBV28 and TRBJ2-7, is DVKVTQSSRYLVKRTGEKVFLECVQDMDHENMFWYRQDPGLGLRLIYFSYDVKMKEKGDIPEGYSVSREKKERFSLILESASTNQTSMYLCASSSLLAGDYEQYFGPGTRLTVT.

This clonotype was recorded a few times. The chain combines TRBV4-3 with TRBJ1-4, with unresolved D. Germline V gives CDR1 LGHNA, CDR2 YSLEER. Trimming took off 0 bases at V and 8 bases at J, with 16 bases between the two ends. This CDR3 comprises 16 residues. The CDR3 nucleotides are TGCGCCAGCAGCCAAGATATCCCCCCACATAACGAAAAACTGTTTTTT. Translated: CASSQDIPPHNEKLFF.

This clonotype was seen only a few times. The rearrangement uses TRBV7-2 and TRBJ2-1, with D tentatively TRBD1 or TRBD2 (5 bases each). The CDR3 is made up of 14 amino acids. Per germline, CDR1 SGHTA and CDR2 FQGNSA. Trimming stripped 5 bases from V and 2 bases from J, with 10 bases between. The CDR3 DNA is TGTGCCAGCAGCAAACCGGGGCCCTACAATGAGCAGTTCTTC. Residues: CASSKPGPYNEQFF.

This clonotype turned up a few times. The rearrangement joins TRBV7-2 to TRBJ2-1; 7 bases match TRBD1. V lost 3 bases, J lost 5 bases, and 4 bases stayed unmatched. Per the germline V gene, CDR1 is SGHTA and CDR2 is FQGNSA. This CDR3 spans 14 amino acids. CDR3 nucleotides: TGTGCCAGCAGCTTCCCGACAGGGAACAATGAGCAGTTCTTC. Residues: CASSFPTGNNEQFF.

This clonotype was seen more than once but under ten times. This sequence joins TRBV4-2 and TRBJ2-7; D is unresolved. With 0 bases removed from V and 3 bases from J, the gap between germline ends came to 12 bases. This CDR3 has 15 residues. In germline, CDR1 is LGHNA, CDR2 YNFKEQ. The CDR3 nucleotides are TGTGCCAGCAGCCAAGAACCCAGCGATGGCTACGAGCAGTACTTC. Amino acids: CASSQEPSDGYEQYF.

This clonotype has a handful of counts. The CDR3 DNA reads TGTGCCAGCAGTTTTCGACTACACCACAATGAGCAGTTCTTC. It specifies CASSFRLHHNEQFF. The chain combines TRBV28 with TRBJ2-1, with D possibly TRBD2 on 5 matching bases. Germline V lookup: CDR1 MDHEN, CDR2 SYDVKM. This CDR3 contains 14 residues. V lost 3 bases, J lost 5 bases, and 11 bases lay in between.

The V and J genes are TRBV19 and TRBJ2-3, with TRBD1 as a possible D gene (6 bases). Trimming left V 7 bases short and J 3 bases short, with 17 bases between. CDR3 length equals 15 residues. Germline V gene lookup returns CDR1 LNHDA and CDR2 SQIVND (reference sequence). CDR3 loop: CASTRGKIKTDTQYF. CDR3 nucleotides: TGTGCCAGTACGAGGGGGAAGATTAAAACAGATACGCAGTATTTT.